This TCR beta chain appears in the sequencing data of a study of blood T cell repertoires in COVID-19. The V gene's germline CDR1 is SEHNR and CDR2 FQNEAQ (reference sequence). There are 15 residues in the CDR3. The V segment lost 1 base and the J segment 0 bases; nucleotides outside the gene matches: 2. TCRdb keeps only in-frame clones here, not all; method: immunoSEQ multiplex PCR. The sample shows hundreds of thousands of clones, 80% to 90% of them seen only once. Recovered participants had two consecutive negative NP/OP PCR tests, healthcare professional clearance, or symptom resolution. A few counts support this clone.

The rearrangement joins TRBV7-9 to TRBJ1-2, with TRBD1 matching over 7 bases. This receptor was taken from a man under 40 who had recovered from COVID-19. The material sequenced was PBMCs or T cells enriched from blood (not recorded which). CDR3 amino acids: CASSLVGGANYGYTF. The CDR3 coding sequence is TGTGCCAGCAGCTTAGTAGGGGGCGCTAACTATGGCTACACCTTC.